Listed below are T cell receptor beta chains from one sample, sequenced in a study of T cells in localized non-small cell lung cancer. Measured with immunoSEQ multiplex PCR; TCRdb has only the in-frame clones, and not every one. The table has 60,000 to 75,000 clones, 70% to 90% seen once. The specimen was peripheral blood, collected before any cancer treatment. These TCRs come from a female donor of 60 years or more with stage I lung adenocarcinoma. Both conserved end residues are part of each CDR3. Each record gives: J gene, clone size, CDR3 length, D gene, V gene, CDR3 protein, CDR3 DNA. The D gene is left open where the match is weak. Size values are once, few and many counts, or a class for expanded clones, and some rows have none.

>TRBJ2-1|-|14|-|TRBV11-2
CASSLDFSYNEQFF
TGTGCCAGCAGCTTAGATTTCAGCTACAATGAGCAGTTCTTC
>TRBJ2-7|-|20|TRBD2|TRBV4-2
CASSQGRVWASGASAYEQYF
TGTGCCAGCAGCCAAGGCAGAGTTTGGGCGAGCGGGGCCTCCGCTTACGAGCAGTACTTC
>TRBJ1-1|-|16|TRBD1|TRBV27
CASSPMPGQGNTEAFF
TGTGCCAGCAGCCCAATGCCGGGACAGGGGAACACTGAAGCTTTCTTT
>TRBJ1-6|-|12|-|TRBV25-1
CASRPSNSPLHF
TGTGCCAGCAGACCCTCTAATTCACCCCTCCACTTT
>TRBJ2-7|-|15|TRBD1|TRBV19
CASSIRDRGGYEQYF
TGTGCCAGTAGTATTCGGGACAGGGGAGGGTACGAGCAGTACTTC
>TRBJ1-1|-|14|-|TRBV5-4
CASSLPTGNTEAFF
TGTGCCAGCAGTTTGCCGACAGGGAACACTGAAGCTTTCTTT
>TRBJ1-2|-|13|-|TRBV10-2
CASSEGSYYGYTF
TGCGCCAGCAGTGAGGGGTCCTACTATGGCTACACCTTC
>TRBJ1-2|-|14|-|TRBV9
CASSVVASGGGYTF
TGTGCCAGCAGCGTAGTCGCCTCCGGGGGCGGCTACACCTTC
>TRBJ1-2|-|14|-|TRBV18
CASSPDGSSYGYTF
TGTGCCAGCTCACCGGACGGATCGAGCTATGGCTACACCTTC
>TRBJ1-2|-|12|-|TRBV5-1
CASSRTDYGYTF
TGCGCCAGCAGCCGAACTGACTATGGCTACACCTTC
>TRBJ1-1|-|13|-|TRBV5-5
CASSLLRATEAFF
TGTGCCAGCAGCTTGTTACGGGCCACTGAAGCTTTCTTT
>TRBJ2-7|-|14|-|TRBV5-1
CASSLIDSSYEQYF
TGCGCCAGCAGCCTTATTGACAGCTCCTACGAGCAGTACTTC
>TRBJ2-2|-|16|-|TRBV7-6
CASSSSSKGFGGELFF
TGTGCCAGCAGCTCTTCGTCAAAGGGTTTTGGCGGGGAGCTGTTTTTT
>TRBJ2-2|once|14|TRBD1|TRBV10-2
CASTGTGITGELFF
TGCGCCAGCACGGGGACAGGGATCACCGGGGAGCTGTTTTTT
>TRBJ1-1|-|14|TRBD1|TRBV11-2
CASSFGRGRTEAFF
TGTGCCAGCAGCTTTGGCAGGGGGAGGACTGAAGCTTTCTTT
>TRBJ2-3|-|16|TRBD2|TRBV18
CASSLLAGGGTDTQYF
TGTGCCAGCTCACTTCTAGCGGGGGGAGGCACAGATACGCAGTATTTT
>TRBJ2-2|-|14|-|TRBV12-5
CASGLAGNVGELFF
TGTGCTAGTGGTTTGGCCGGGAACGTCGGGGAGCTGTTTTTT
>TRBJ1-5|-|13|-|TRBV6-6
CASSYLDGGAQHF
TGTGCCAGCAGTTATTTGGATGGGGGGGCCCAGCATTTT
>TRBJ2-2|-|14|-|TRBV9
CASSQGGADGELFF
TGTGCCAGCAGCCAGGGGGGGGCTGACGGGGAGCTGTTTTTT
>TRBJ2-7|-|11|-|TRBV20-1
CSGQEGPEQYF
TGCAGTGGGCAAGAGGGACCTGAGCAGTACTTC
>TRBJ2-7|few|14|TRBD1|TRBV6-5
CASRVGTGLNEQYF
TGTGCCAGCAGGGTAGGGACAGGGCTGAACGAGCAGTACTTC
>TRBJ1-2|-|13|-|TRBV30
CAWSVGQLYGYTF
TGTGCCTGGAGTGTCGGACAGTTATATGGCTACACCTTC
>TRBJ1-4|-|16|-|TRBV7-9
CASSRGWQATNEKLFF
TGTGCCAGCAGCCGGGGGTGGCAGGCGACAAATGAAAAACTGTTTTTT
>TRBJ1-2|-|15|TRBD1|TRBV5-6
CASSLGAGQGYGYTF
TGTGCCAGCAGCTTGGGTGCAGGACAGGGGTATGGCTACACCTTC
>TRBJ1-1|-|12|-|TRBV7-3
CASSFNGQKLFF
TGTGCCAGCAGCTTTAACGGACAGAAGCTTTTCTTT
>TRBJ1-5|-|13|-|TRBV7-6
CASSLERSGPQHF
TGTGCCAGCAGCTTAGAGAGAAGTGGGCCCCAGCATTTT
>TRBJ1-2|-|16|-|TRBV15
CATSRDLSGGDYGYTF
TGTGCCACCAGCAGAGATCTCTCTGGAGGGGACTATGGCTACACCTTC
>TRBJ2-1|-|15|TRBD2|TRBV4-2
CASSSRLAGDAWQFF
TGTGCCAGCAGCTCGCGACTAGCGGGGGACGCTTGGCAGTTCTTC
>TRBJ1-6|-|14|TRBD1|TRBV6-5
CASVRDRGNSPLHF
TGTGCCAGCGTCAGGGACAGGGGAAATTCACCCCTCCACTTT
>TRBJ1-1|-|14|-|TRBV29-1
CSVEVMWAPTEAFF
TGCAGCGTTGAAGTCATGTGGGCTCCCACTGAAGCTTTCTTT
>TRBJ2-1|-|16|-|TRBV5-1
CASSLGLSESVDEQFF
TGCGCCAGCAGCTTGGGACTGTCTGAGAGCGTAGATGAGCAGTTCTTC
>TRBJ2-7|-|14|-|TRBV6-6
CASSSQGVSYEQYF
TGTGCCAGCAGTTCCCAGGGAGTCTCCTACGAGCAGTACTTC
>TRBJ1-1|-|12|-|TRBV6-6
CASSYPRASAFF
TGTGCCAGCAGTTACCCCCGAGCCAGCGCTTTCTTT
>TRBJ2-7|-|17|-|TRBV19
CASSNSVGRQGWYEQYF
TGTGCCAGTAGCAATTCGGTGGGCAGGCAGGGGTGGTACGAGCAGTACTTC
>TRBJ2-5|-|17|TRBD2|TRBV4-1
CASSQDPAGGIQETQYF
TGCGCCAGCAGCCAAGATCCGGCGGGGGGAATCCAAGAGACCCAGTACTTC
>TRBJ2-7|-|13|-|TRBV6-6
CASSYSTDYEQYF
TGTGCCAGCAGTTACTCGACAGACTACGAGCAGTACTTC
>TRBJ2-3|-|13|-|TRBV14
CASSQDLGGTQYF
TGTGCCAGCAGCCAAGACCTGGGGGGTACGCAGTATTTT
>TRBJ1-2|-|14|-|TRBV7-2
CASSLDSGVVGYTF
TGTGCCAGCAGCTTGGATTCGGGGGTGGTGGGCTACACCTTC